These T cell receptor beta chains were read from a single sample in a study of breast tumors, draining lymph nodes, adjacent tissues. TCRdb analysed the multiplex PCR reads with MiXCR anew, one entry per CDR3 protein. There are under 250,000 distinct CDR3 sequences in the sample; about 34% occur only once, and 1.4% lies in the top ten. The sample comprised axillary lymph node tissue. Source of these receptors: a female donor with breast cancer. Some clones in this sample may be carry-over from other donors' samples. Both conserved end residues are part of each CDR3. A D gene is named only where the DNA matches it firmly. Clone size is stated in some rows and not others, as once, few, many or a class when expanded.

size | D | J | V | CDR3 | DNA
- | - | TRBJ2-2 | TRBV2 | CASSEDHLRNTGELFF | TGTGCCAGCAGTGAAGACCACCTAAGAAACACCGGGGAGCTGTTTTTT
many | - | TRBJ2-5 | TRBV30 | CAWSPRLGQETQYF | TGTGCCTGGAGTCCTAGGCTGGGACAAGAGACCCAGTACTTC
- | TRBD1 | TRBJ1-4 | TRBV9 | CASSVVKGAEKLFF | TGTGCCAGCAGCGTAGTGAAGGGGGCTGAAAAACTGTTTTTT
many | - | TRBJ2-7 | TRBV4-1 | CASSRETQPNYEQYF | TGCGCCAGCAGCCGGGAAACTCAACCCAACTACGAGCAGTACTTC
many | - | TRBJ1-3 | TRBV3-1 | CASSQDWGELPGNTIYF | TGTGCCAGCAGCCAAGATTGGGGGGAGTTACCGGGAAACACCATATATTTT
- | - | TRBJ2-7 | TRBV24-1 | CATSAASERNEQYF | TGTGCCACCAGTGCTGCGAGCGAGCGAAACGAGCAGTATTTC
many | TRBD2 | TRBJ2-1 | TRBV24-1 | CATSDPRTSGIYNEQFF | TGTGCCACCAGTGATCCGAGGACTAGCGGAATCTACAATGAGCAGTTCTTC
- | TRBD1 | TRBJ1-2 | TRBV18 | CASSPSRLTGGKFYGYTF | TGTGCCAGCTCTCCCTCCCGACTAACAGGGGGCAAATTTTATGGCTACACCTTC
many | - | TRBJ2-2 | TRBV5-8 | CASSGGWGKMAGELFF | TGTGCCAGCAGCGGAGGTTGGGGGAAGATGGCCGGGGAGCTGTTTTTT
- | - | TRBJ2-5 | TRBV20-1 | CSARDLGQGWSETQYF | TGCAGTGCTAGAGATTTAGGGCAGGGGTGGTCGGAGACCCAGTACTTC
many | - | TRBJ2-7 | TRBV9 | CASSVEPRVDYEQYF | TGTGCCAGCAGCGTAGAGCCCAGGGTTGACTACGAGCAGTACTTC
many | - | TRBJ2-6 | TRBV10-2 | CASSESGANVLTF | TGCGCCAGCAGCGAGTCTGGGGCCAACGTCCTGACTTTC
- | - | TRBJ2-2 | TRBV12-3/TRBV12-4 | CASSRRQGGGSGELFF | TGTGCCAGCAGCCGCCGACAGGGAGGCGGGAGCGGGGAGCTGTTTTTT
- | TRBD2 | TRBJ2-5 | TRBV20-1 | CSARTSGWGALRQETQYF | TGCAGTGCTAGGACTAGCGGTTGGGGGGCCCTAAGGCAAGAGACCCAGTACTTC
- | - | TRBJ1-1 | TRBV20-1 | CSARVQRARNTEAFF | TGCAGTGCTCGAGTCCAGCGGGCCCGGAACACTGAAGCTTTCTTT
many | TRBD2 | TRBJ2-1 | TRBV20-1 | CSAPAGALSYNEQFF | TGCAGTGCACCAGCGGGAGCCCTCTCCTACAATGAGCAGTTCTTC
many | - | TRBJ2-3 | TRBV7-2 | CASSFSGYTDTQYF | TGTGCCAGCAGCTTTTCCGGGTACACAGATACGCAGTATTTT